This TCR beta chain was recorded in a study of T cells in Graves' hyperthyroidism and ophthalmopathy. This clonotype was found a few times. Amplification of TCR beta CDR3 regions used RNA as the template. A set of HTBI primers served as the primers for a first-round RT-PCR of the TCR CDR3. TCRdb reprocessed the multiplex PCR reads via MiXCR and lists one record per CDR3 protein. The table lists a few hundred thousand distinct CDR3 sequences, roughly 14% of them singletons. The CDR3 consists of 14 residues. The trim removed 6 bases at V and 6 bases at J, leaving 9 bases unmatched. Germline V lookup: CDR1 MNHEY, CDR2 SMNVEV (reference sequence).

The chain joins TRBV27 to TRBJ2-7; 9 bases fit TRBD1. This TCR was recovered from a woman aged 18-29 years with Graves' hyperthyroidism that later progressed to Graves' ophthalmopathy. Sequenced sample: blood. In DNA, the CDR3 is TGTGCCAGCAGACAGGGGGCCCCCCTAGTCGAGCAGTACTTC. Protein product: CASRQGAPLVEQYF.